A single T cell receptor beta chain is shown here with its context. The source of the sample is a study of blood T cell repertoires in COVID-19. Study context: There were acute and convalescent COVID-19 samples, and they came from the United States, Italy and Spain.

Authors' data handling: Quantification of nucleated cells was approximated via reference gene primer amplification. The method was immunoSEQ multiplex PCR; TCRdb's version includes in-frame clones alone and lacks a portion of them. V, J and clone size were drawn from that table, and D and trimming were deduced from the DNA. The profile shows fewer than 200,000 clones, approximately 84% of them singletons. Germline CDR1 reads LNHDA; CDR2 reads SQIVND (reference sequence). With 0 bases clipped from V and 0 bases from J, the junction kept 7 bases outside the gene matches. The CDR3 consists of 17 residues.

The sample taken for sequencing was peripheral blood. This TCR was recovered from a human donor in a cohort sampled during active COVID-19. This rearrangement joins TRBV19 to TRBJ1-1, with 7 nucleotides matching TRBD1. CDR3 sequence reads: CASSIDMSTGLNTEAFF. CDR3 DNA: TGTGCCAGTAGTATAGATATGTCGACAGGGTTGAACACTGAAGCTTTCTTT.